Detailed here is one T cell receptor beta chain. In the original analysis: Nucleated cell number was recorded as an estimate derived from reference gene primer amplification. Sequencing used immunoSEQ multiplex PCR; TCRdb keeps in-frame clones, though not all of them. That table is the source of V, J and clone size, and D and trimming were worked out from the DNA. The table lists more than 90,000 clones, about 87% of them singletons, with around a tenth in the top ten. The record originates from a study of blood T cell repertoires in COVID-19. Whole-study context: Acute-phase and convalescent COVID-19 samples originated in the United States, Italy and Spain. Nucleic acid was either cDNA or gDNA, and it came from T cells, B-cell-depleted T cells, or PBMCs.

V was shortened by 0 bases and J by 0 bases, with 6 bases between the two germline ends. From germline, CDR1 is SGHVS and CDR2 FQNEAQ. The CDR3 consists of 15 residues. The TCR comes from a woman aged 25 to 39 with acute or convalescent COVID-19. The source material was peripheral blood. The genes are TRBV7-8 and TRBJ1-5, with D unclear. DNA of the CDR3: TGTGCCAGCAGCTTAGCCAGTTATAGCAATCAGCCCCAGCATTTT. It is translated as CASSLASYSNQPQHF.